This T cell receptor (beta chain) was identified in a study of T cell changes during pregnancy in multiple sclerosis. The CDR3 is 15 residues long. The germline CDR1 and CDR2 sequences are SGHDT and YYEEEE. J lost 1 base, V lost 5 bases, and 6 bases had no gene match. Measured with immunoSEQ multiplex PCR; TCRdb has only the in-frame clones, and not every one. The sample carries about 50,000 clones, around 90% recorded once. The TCR sequence derives from a female donor in good health, enrolled as a control in a pregnancy study. The specimen was CD4+ T cells from peripheral blood mononuclear cells, collected after pregnancy. The chain uses TRBV5-6 and TRBJ1-2; 9 positions match TRBD1. This CDR3 is CASRKDRGVNYGYTF. CDR3 coding DNA: TGTGCCAGCAGGAAGGACAGGGGCGTTAACTATGGCTACACCTTC. Combining the CDR3 with reference TRBV5-6 and TRBJ1-2 gives the whole variable domain DAGVTQSPTHLIKTRGQQVTLRCSPKSGHDTVSWYQQALGQGPQFIFQYYEEEERQRGNFPDRFSGHQFPNYSSELNVNALLLGDSALYLCASRKDRGVNYGYTFGSGTRLTVV.